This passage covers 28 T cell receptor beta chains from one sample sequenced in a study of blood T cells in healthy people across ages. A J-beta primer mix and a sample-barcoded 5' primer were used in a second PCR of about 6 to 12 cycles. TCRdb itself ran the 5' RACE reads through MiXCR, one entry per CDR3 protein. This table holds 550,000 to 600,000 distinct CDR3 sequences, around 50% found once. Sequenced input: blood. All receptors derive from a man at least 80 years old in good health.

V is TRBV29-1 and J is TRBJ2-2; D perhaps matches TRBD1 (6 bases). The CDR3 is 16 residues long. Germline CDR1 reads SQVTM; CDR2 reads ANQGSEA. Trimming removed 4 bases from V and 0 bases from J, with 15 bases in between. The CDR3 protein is CSVGDNRVSNTGELFF. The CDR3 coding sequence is TGCAGCGTTGGAGATAACAGGGTCTCGAACACCGGGGAGCTGTTTTTT.

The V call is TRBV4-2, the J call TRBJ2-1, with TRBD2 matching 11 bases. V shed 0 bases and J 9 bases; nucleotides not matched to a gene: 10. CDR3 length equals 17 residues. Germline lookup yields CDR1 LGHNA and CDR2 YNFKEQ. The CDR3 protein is CASSQDPLAGGLSEQFF. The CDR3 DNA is TGTGCCAGCAGCCAAGATCCCCTAGCGGGGGGACTGAGTGAGCAGTTCTTC.

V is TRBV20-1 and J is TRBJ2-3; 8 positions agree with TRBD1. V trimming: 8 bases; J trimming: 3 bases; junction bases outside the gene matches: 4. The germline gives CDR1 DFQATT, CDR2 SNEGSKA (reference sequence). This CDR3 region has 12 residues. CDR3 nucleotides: TGCAGTAAGGACAGGGCTACAGATACGCAGTATTTT. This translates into CSKDRATDTQYF.

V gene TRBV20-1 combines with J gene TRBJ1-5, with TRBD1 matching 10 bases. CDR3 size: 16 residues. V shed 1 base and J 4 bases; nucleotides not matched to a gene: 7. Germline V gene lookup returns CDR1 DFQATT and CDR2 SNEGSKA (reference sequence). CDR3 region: CSARVGTGASNQPQHF. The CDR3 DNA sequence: TGCAGTGCTAGAGTCGGGACAGGGGCCTCTAATCAGCCCCAGCATTTT.

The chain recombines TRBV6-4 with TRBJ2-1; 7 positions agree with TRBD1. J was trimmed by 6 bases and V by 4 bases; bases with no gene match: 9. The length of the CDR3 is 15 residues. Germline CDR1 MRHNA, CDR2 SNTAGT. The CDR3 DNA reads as TGTGCCAGCAGTGCCTCGGGACAGTCTGGCAATGAGCAGTTCTTC. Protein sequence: CASSASGQSGNEQFF.

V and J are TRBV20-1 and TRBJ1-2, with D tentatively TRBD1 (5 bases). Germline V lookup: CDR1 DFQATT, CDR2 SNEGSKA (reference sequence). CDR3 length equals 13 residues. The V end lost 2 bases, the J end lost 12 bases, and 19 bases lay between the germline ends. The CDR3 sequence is CSARYSGGESNTF. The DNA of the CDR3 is TGCAGTGCTAGATATTCGGGGGGGGAGAGCAACACCTTC.

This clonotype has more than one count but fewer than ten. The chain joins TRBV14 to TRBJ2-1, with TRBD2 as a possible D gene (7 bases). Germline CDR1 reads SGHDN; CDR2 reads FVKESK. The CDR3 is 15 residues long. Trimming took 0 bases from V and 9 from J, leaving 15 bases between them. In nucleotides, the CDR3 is TGTGCCAGCAGCCAAGATCCACCGGGGGGCGGTGAGCAGTTCTTC. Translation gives CASSQDPPGGGEQFF. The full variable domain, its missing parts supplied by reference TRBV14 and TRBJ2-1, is EAGVTQFPSHSVIEKGQTVTLRCDPISGHDNLYWYRRVMGKEIKFLLHFVKESKQDESGMPNNRFLAERTGGTYSTLKVQPAELEDSGVYFCASSQDPPGGGEQFFGPGTRLTVL.

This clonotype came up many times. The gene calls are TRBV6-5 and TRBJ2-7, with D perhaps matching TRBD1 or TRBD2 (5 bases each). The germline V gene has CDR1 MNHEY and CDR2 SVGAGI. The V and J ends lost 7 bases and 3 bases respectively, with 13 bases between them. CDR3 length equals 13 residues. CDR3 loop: CASNSGLGYEQYF. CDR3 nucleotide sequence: TGTGCCAGCAACTCGGGGCTGGGCTACGAGCAGTACTTC.

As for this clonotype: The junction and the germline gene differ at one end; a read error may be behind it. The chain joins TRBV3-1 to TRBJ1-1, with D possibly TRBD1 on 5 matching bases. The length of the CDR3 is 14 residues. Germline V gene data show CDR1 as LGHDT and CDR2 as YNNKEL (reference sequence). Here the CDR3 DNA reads TGTGCCAGCAGCCAAGCAGGGCCTGCGACTGAGGCTTTCTTT. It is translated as CASSQAGPATEAFF. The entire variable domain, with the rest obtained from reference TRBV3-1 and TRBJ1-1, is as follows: DTAVSQTPKYLVTQMGNDKSIKCEQNLGHDTMYWYKQDSKKFLKIMFSYNNKELIINETVPNRFSPKSPDKAHLNLHINSLELGDSAVYFCASSQAGPATEAFFGQGTRLTVV.

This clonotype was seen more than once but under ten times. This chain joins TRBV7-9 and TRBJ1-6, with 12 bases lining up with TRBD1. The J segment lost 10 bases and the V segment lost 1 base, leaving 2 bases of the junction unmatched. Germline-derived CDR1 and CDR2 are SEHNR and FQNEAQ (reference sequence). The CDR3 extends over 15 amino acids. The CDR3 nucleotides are TGTGCCAGCAGCTTAGGGGACAGGGGGCAATCACCCCTCCACTTT. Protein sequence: CASSLGDRGQSPLHF.

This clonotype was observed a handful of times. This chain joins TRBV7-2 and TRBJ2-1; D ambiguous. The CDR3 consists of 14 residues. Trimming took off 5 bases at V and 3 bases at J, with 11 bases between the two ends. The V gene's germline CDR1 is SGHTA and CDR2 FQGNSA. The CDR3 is CASSPLGIYNEQFF. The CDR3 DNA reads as TGTGCCAGCAGCCCCCTTGGCATCTACAATGAGCAGTTCTTC.

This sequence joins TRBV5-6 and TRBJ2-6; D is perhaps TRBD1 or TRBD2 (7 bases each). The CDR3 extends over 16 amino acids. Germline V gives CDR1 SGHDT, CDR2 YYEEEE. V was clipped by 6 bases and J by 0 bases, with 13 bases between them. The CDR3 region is CASTQGGHSGANVLTF. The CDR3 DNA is TGTGCCAGCACCCAGGGGGGGCACTCTGGGGCCAACGTCCTGACTTTC.

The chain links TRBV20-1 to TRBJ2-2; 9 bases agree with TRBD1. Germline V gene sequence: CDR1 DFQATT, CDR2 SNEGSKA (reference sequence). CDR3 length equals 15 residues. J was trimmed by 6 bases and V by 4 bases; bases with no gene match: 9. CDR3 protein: CSATSGTGPAGELFF. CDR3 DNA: TGCAGTGCTACCTCCGGGACAGGGCCCGCCGGGGAGCTGTTTTTT.

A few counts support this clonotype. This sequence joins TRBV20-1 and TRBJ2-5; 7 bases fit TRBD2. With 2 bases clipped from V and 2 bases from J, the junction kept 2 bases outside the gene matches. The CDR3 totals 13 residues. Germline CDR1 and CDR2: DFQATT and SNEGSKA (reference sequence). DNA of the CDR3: TGCAGTGCTAGAAAACTAGCGCAAGAGACCCAGTACTTC. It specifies CSARKLAQETQYF.

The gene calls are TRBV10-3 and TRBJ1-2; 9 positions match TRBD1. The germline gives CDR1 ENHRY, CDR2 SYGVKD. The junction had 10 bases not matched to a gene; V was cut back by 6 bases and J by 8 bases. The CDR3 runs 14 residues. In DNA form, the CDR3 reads TGTGCCATCAGAACCAGGGACAGGGATCGGGGCTACACCTTC. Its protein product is CAIRTRDRDRGYTF.

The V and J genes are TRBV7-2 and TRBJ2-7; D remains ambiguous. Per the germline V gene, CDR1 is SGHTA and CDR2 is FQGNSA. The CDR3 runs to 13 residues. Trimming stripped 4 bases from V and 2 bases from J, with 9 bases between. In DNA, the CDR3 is TGTGCCAGCAGCTCGACACCCGCCTACGAGCAGTACTTC. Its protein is CASSSTPAYEQYF.

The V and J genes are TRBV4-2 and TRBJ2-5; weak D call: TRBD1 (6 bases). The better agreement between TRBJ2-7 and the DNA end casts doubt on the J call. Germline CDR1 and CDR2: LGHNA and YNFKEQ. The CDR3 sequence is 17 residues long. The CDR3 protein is CASSPPTGGNRPYEQYF. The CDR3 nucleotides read TGTGCCAGCAGCCCCCCGACTGGGGGCAATAGACCCTACGAGCAGTACTTC.

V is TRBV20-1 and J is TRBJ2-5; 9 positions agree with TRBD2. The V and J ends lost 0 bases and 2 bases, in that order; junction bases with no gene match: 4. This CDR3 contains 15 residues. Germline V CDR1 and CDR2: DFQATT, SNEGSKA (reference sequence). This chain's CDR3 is CSAREPSGAQETQYF. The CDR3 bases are TGCAGTGCTAGAGAACCTAGCGGGGCTCAAGAGACCCAGTACTTC.

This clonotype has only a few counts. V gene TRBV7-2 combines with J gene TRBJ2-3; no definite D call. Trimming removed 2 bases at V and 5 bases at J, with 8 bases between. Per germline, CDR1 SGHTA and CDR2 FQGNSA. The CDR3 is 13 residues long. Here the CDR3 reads CASSLSFIDTQYF. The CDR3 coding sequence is TGTGCCAGCAGCTTAAGCTTTATAGATACGCAGTATTTT.

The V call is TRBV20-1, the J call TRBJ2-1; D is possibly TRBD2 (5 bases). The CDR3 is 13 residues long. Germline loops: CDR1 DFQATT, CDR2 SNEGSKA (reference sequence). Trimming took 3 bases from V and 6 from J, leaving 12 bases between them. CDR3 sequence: CSASASTSNEQFF. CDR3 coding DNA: TGCAGTGCTAGCGCTAGCACGTCCAATGAGCAGTTCTTC.

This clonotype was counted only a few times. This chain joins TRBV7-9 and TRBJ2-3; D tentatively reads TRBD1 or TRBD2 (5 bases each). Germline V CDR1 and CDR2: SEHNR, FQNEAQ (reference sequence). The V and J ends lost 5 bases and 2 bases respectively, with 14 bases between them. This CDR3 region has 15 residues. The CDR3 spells CASSVTSGTTDTQYF. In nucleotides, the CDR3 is TGTGCCAGCAGCGTTACTAGTGGGACCACAGATACGCAGTATTTT.

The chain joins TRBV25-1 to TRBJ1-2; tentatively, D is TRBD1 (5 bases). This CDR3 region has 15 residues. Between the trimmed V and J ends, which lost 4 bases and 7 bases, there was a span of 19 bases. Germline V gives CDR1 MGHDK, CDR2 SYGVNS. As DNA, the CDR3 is TGTGCCAGCAGTGCCGAGGGGAGGGGAGCCTTTGGCTACACCTTC. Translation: CASSAEGRGAFGYTF.

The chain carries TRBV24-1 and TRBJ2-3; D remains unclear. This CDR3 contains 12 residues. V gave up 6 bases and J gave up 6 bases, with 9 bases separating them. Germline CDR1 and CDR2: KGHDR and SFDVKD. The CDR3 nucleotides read TGTGCCACCAGTAATGCAGCGGATACGCAGTATTTT. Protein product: CATSNAADTQYF.

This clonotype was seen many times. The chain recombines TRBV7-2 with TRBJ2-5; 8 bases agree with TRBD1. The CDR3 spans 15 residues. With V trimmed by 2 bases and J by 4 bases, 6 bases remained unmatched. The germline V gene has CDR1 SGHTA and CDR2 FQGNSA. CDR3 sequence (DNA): TGTGCCAGCAGCTTATCAGGGGGCTTCTTAGAGACCCAGTACTTC. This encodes CASSLSGGFLETQYF. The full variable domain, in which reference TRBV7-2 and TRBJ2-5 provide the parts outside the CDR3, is GAGVSQSPSNKVTEKGKDVELRCDPISGHTALYWYRQSLGQGLEFLIYFQGNSAPDKSGLPSDRFSAERTGGSVSTLTIQRTQQEDSAVYLCASSLSGGFLETQYFGPGTRLLVL.

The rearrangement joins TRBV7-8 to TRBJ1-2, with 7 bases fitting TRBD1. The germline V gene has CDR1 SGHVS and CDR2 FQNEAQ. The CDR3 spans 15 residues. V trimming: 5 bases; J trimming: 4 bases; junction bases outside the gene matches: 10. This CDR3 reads CASSPLQGTVYGYTF. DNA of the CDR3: TGTGCCAGCAGCCCCCTGCAAGGGACAGTCTATGGCTACACCTTC.

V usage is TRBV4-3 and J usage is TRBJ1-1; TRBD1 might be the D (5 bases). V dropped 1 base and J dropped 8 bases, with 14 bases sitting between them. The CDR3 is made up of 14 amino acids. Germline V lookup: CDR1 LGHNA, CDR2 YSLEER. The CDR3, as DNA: TGCGCCAGCAGCCAAGTCGGTCAGGGCTTGGAAGCTTTCTTT. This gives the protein CASSQVGQGLEAFF.

This CDR3 is CSALVSGASNQPQHF. CDR3 sequence (DNA): TGCAGTGCTCTTGTGTCGGGGGCGAGCAATCAGCCCCAGCATTTT. The V gene is TRBV20-1, the J gene TRBJ1-5, with D possibly TRBD1 on 6 matching bases. This CDR3 is 15 amino acids long. Germline V gives CDR1 DFQATT, CDR2 SNEGSKA (reference sequence). Trimming pared 5 bases from V and 1 base from J, leaving 15 bases between.

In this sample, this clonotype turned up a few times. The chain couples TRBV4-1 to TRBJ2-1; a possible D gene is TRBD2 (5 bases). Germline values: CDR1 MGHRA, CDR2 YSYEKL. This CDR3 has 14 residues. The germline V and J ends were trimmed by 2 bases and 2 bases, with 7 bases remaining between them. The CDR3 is CASSQPGTYNEQFF. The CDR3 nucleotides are TGCGCCAGCAGCCAACCGGGAACCTACAATGAGCAGTTCTTC.